These T cell receptor beta chains were read from a single sample in a study of identical twins. TCRdb reanalysed the 5' RACE reads using MiXCR and keeps one entry per CDR3 protein. Of 200,000 to 250,000 distinct CDR3 sequences listed, about 7.5% are singletons. The same data also contributed to another study, on yellow fever vaccine responses in identical twins.

Source material: memory (CD45RO+) T cells sorted from blood. The receptors come from a woman between 18 and 29 years old in good health. Both conserved end residues are part of each CDR3. The order of the fields is V gene, D gene, clone size, J gene, CDR3 DNA, CDR3 protein. A D gene is named only where the DNA matches it firmly. Some rows mark clone size as missing; the rest say once, few, many or name a class of expanded clone.

V: TRBV5-6; D: .; size: few; J: TRBJ2-3; DNA: TGTGCCAGCAGTTCGACTCTCGGTACGCAGTATTTT; CDR3: CASSSTLGTQYF
V: TRBV6-2/TRBV6-3; D: .; size: few; J: TRBJ2-5; DNA: TGTGCCAGCAGTTACAGGGACGGCGAGACCCAGTACTTC; CDR3: CASSYRDGETQYF
V: TRBV2; D: .; size: .; J: TRBJ2-3; DNA: TGTGCCAGCAGTCTTTGGGACGGCTCTAGCACAGATACGCAGTATTTT; CDR3: CASSLWDGSSTDTQYF
V: TRBV3-1; D: TRBD2; size: few; J: TRBJ2-1; DNA: TGTGCCAGCAGCTCCCGGGACTACCACCAGTTCTTC; CDR3: CASSSRDYHQFF
V: TRBV7-8; D: .; size: few; J: TRBJ2-5; DNA: TGTGCCAGCAGCGAAACGGGACTCCGCCAAGAGACCCAGTACTTC; CDR3: CASSETGLRQETQYF
V: TRBV6-1; D: .; size: .; J: TRBJ1-5; DNA: TGTGCCAGCACCCCGTGGGCAGGTCTAAATCAGCCCCAGCATTTT; CDR3: CASTPWAGLNQPQHF
V: TRBV11-1; D: TRBD1; size: many; J: TRBJ1-5; DNA: TGTGCCAGCAGCTCGGGACAGGGCGCGAGGTTGAGCAATCAGCCCCAGCATTTT; CDR3: CASSSGQGARLSNQPQHF
V: TRBV6-4; D: TRBD2; size: .; J: TRBJ2-1; DNA: TGTGCCAGCAGTGACTCCCTAGAAGCGGGAAATGAGCAGTTCTTC; CDR3: CASSDSLEAGNEQFF
V: TRBV20-1; D: TRBD1; size: few; J: TRBJ2-7; DNA: TGCAGTGCTCCCTCGAGGACAGGGGGCTACGAGCAGTACTTC; CDR3: CSAPSRTGGYEQYF
V: TRBV20-1; D: .; size: many; J: TRBJ1-5; DNA: TGCAGTGCTAGAGATCTTTTGTCCGGATACAATCAGCCCCAGCATTTT; CDR3: CSARDLLSGYNQPQHF
V: TRBV5-6; D: TRBD2; size: few; J: TRBJ2-1; DNA: TGTGCCAGCAGCTTAGGGACTAGCGGGGGTAAACACAATGAGCAGTTCTTC; CDR3: CASSLGTSGGKHNEQFF
V: TRBV7-2; D: TRBD1; size: .; J: TRBJ2-1; DNA: TGTGCCAGCAGCCCTGATAACAGGGGCAATGAGCAGTTCTTC; CDR3: CASSPDNRGNEQFF
V: TRBV4-1; D: .; size: .; J: TRBJ2-7; DNA: TGCGCCAGCAGCCAAGCCGGGTTCTCCTACGAGCAGTACTTC; CDR3: CASSQAGFSYEQYF
V: TRBV2; D: TRBD1; size: .; J: TRBJ1-5; DNA: TGTGCCAGCAAGGGGGCGAATCAGCCCCAGCATTTT; CDR3: CASKGANQPQHF
V: TRBV12-3/TRBV12-4; D: .; size: .; J: TRBJ1-1; DNA: TGTGCCAGCAGCTCCAATTCCATGGTAAACACTGAAGCTTTCTTT; CDR3: CASSSNSMVNTEAFF
V: TRBV28; D: .; size: .; J: TRBJ2-3; DNA: TGTGCCAGCAGCCAAGGGAGGTCGTACACAGATACGCAGTATTTT; CDR3: CASSQGRSYTDTQYF
V: TRBV7-6; D: TRBD2; size: .; J: TRBJ2-7; DNA: TGTGCCAGCAGCTTAGTTTTTGGCGGGAGGGTCGGCGAGCAGTACTTC; CDR3: CASSLVFGGRVGEQYF
V: TRBV2; D: .; size: .; J: TRBJ2-5; DNA: TGTGCCAGCAGTGAAGCGTCTCCCCCCACAGAGGACGAGACCCAGTACTTC; CDR3: CASSEASPPTEDETQYF
V: TRBV7-3; D: .; size: .; J: TRBJ2-1; DNA: TGTGCCAGCAGCGCCAATACCTACAATGAGCAGTTCTTC; CDR3: CASSANTYNEQFF
V: TRBV4-3; D: .; size: many; J: TRBJ1-5; DNA: TGCGCCAGCAGCCAAGATGCAGGGAGTCAGCCCCAGCATTTT; CDR3: CASSQDAGSQPQHF
V: TRBV29-1; D: .; size: many; J: TRBJ2-1; DNA: TGCAGCGTTGTGACGGAGAGCTCCTACAATGAGCAGTTCTTC; CDR3: CSVVTESSYNEQFF
V: TRBV5-1; D: .; size: .; J: TRBJ1-4; DNA: TGCGCCAGCAGCTTGGCCACAGGATCCCCTAATGAAAAACTGTTTTTT; CDR3: CASSLATGSPNEKLFF
V: TRBV7-2; D: TRBD2; size: few; J: TRBJ2-3; DNA: TGTGCCAGCAGCCAGGGACTAGCGGGGGTCCGTACGCAGTATTTT; CDR3: CASSQGLAGVRTQYF
V: TRBV19; D: TRBD1; size: .; J: TRBJ2-7; DNA: TGTGCCAGTAGTGGACCGACAGGGGAGGACTGGTACGAGCAGTACTTC; CDR3: CASSGPTGEDWYEQYF
V: TRBV7-2; D: TRBD2; size: few; J: TRBJ2-1; DNA: TGTGCCAGCGGCAGGGGACTAGCTAGGAATGAGCAGTTCTTC; CDR3: CASGRGLARNEQFF
V: TRBV6-5; D: .; size: many; J: TRBJ1-1; DNA: TGTGCCAGCAGTTACCTTACCATTTCAGGGAACACTGAAGCTTTCTTT; CDR3: CASSYLTISGNTEAFF
V: TRBV7-8; D: TRBD1; size: many; J: TRBJ1-2; DNA: TGTGCCAGCAGCTTAGAAGGCAGGGGGGGCTATGGCTACACCTTC; CDR3: CASSLEGRGGYGYTF
V: TRBV7-9; D: .; size: few; J: TRBJ1-4; DNA: TGTGCCAGCAGCTTAGGGCAGCTTAATGAAAAACTGTTTTTT; CDR3: CASSLGQLNEKLFF
V: TRBV11-2; D: .; size: .; J: TRBJ2-5; DNA: TGTGCCAGCAACCTAAACATTGGACGGAAAAAAGAGACCCAGTACTTC; CDR3: CASNLNIGRKKETQYF
V: TRBV4-1; D: .; size: few; J: TRBJ2-1; DNA: TGCGCCAGCAGCCAAGGGGGTTGGTCCTACAATGAGCAGTTCTTC; CDR3: CASSQGGWSYNEQFF
V: TRBV4-2; D: .; size: many; J: TRBJ2-7; DNA: TGTGCCAGCAGCCAGGGGGGGCAGAGCTACGAGCAGTACTTC; CDR3: CASSQGGQSYEQYF
V: TRBV6-2/TRBV6-3; D: TRBD2; size: .; J: TRBJ2-1; DNA: TGTGCCAGCAGTTACTCTCCCGGGACTAGCGGGAGAAAGAGGAGCAATGAGCAGTTCTTC; CDR3: CASSYSPGTSGRKRSNEQFF
V: TRBV6-6; D: .; size: .; J: TRBJ2-1; DNA: TGTGCCAGCAGTAAAGACGGATACAATGAGCAGTTCTTC; CDR3: CASSKDGYNEQFF
V: TRBV6-1; D: TRBD1; size: few; J: TRBJ2-1; DNA: TGTGCCAGCAGCCCGACAGACAGGGATTACAATGAGCAGTTCTTC; CDR3: CASSPTDRDYNEQFF
V: TRBV8-2; D: .; size: .; J: TRBJ2-3; DNA: TGTGCCAGGAGCCCTGGATTCCTCTGGGGAAACACAGATACGCAGTATTTT; CDR3: CARSPGFLWGNTDTQYF
V: TRBV11-1; D: TRBD1; size: .; J: TRBJ2-7; DNA: TGTGCCAGCAGCTCGACAGGGCACGAGCAGTACTTC; CDR3: CASSSTGHEQYF
V: TRBV7-6; D: TRBD2; size: many; J: TRBJ2-1; DNA: TGTGCCAGCAGTATTTCGACTAGCGCTAGTGAGCAGTTCTTC; CDR3: CASSISTSASEQFF
V: TRBV5-1; D: .; size: .; J: TRBJ2-3; DNA: TGCGCCAGCAGCTTGGCCACGAGGAGCACAGATACGCAGTATTTT; CDR3: CASSLATRSTDTQYF
V: TRBV2; D: .; size: few; J: TRBJ2-7; DNA: TGTGCCAGCAGTACAATATTCTACGAGCAGTACTTC; CDR3: CASSTIFYEQYF